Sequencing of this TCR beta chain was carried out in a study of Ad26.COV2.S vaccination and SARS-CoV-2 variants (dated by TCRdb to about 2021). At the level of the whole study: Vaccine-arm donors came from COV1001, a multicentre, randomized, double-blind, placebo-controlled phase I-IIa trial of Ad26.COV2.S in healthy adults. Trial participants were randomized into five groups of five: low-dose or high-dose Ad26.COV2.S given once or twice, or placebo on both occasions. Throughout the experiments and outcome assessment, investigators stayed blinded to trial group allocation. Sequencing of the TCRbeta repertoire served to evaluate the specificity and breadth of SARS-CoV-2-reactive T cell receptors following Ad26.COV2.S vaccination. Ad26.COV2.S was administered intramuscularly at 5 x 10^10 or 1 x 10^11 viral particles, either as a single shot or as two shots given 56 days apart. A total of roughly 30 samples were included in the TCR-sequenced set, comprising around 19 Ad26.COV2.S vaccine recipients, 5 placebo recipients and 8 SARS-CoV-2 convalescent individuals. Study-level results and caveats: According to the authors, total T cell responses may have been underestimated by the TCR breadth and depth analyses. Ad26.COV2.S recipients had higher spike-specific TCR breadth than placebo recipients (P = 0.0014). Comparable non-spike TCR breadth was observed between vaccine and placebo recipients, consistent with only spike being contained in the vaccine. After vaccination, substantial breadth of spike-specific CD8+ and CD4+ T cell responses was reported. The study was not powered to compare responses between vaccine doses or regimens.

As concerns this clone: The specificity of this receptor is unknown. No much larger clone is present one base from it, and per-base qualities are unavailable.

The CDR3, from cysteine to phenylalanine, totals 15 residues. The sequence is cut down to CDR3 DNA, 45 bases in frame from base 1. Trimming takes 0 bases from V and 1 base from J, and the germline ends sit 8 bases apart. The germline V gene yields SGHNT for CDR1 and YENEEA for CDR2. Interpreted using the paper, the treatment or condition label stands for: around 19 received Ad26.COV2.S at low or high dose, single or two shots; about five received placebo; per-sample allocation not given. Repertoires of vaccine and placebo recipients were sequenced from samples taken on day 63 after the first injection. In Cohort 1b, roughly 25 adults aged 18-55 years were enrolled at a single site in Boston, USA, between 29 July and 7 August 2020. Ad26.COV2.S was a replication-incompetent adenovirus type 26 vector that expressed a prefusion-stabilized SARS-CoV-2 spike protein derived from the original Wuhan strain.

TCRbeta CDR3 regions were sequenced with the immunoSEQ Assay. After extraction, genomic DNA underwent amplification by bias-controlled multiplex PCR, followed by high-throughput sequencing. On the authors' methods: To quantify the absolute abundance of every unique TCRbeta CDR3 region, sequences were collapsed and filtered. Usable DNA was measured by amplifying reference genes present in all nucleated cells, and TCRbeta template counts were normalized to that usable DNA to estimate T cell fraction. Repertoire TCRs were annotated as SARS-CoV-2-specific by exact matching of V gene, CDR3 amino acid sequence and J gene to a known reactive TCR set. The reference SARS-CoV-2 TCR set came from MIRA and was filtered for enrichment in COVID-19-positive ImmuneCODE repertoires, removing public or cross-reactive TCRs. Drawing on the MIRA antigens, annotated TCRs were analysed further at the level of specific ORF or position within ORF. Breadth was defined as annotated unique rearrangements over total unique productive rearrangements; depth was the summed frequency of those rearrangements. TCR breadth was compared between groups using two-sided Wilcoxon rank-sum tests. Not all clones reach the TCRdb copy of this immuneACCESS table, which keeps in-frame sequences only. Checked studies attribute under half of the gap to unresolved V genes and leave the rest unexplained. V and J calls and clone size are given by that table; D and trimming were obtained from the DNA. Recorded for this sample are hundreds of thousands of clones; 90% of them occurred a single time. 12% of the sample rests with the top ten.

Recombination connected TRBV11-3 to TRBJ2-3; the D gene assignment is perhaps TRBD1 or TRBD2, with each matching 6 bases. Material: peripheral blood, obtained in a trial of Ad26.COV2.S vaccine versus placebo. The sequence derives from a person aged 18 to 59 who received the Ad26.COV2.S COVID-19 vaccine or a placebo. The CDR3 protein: CASSLDRGRTDTQYF. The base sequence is TGTGCCAGCAGCTTAGATCGGGGGCGCACAGATACGCAGTATTTT.